The source of this T cell receptor beta chain is a study of blood T cell repertoires in COVID-19. The study recruited people aged about 18 to 90 years across roughly 25 US areas. Assignments of participants to cohorts depended upon their own reported clinical history. This table comes from immunoSEQ multiplex PCR, and its TCRdb copy is limited to in-frame clones, with some not included. Altogether under 150,000 clones are present, just under 85% being singletons, with the ten largest covering more than 5%. V gave up 7 bases and J gave up 8 bases, with 17 bases separating them. This CDR3 has 14 residues. Germline lookup yields CDR1 SNHLY and CDR2 FYNNEI.

This clonotype originated in a middle-aged woman who had recovered from COVID-19. The chain combines TRBV2 with TRBJ2-2; D is possibly TRBD2 (6 bases). The sequenced sample was PBMCs or T cells enriched from blood (not recorded which). The CDR3 coding sequence is TGTGCCAGCACTAGGACGGAGGGAGAAGGGGAGCTGTTTTTT. Encoded protein: CASTRTEGEGELFF.